This record concerns one T cell receptor (beta chain) sequence. This record belongs to a study of blood T cell repertoires in COVID-19. This CDR3 has 17 amino acids. V lost 6 bases, J lost 5 bases, and 10 bases stayed unmatched. Germline values: CDR1 MNHEY, CDR2 SMNVEV (reference sequence). Libraries were prepared by immunoSEQ multiplex PCR; TCRdb keeps only in-frame clonotypes and omits some of them. The data show about 160,000 clones, around nine tenths seen once. Source material: peripheral blood. V gene TRBV27 combines with J gene TRBJ2-5; 15 positions match TRBD2. The sequence derives from a woman aged 70-85 years with COVID-19, enrolled during active disease. CDR3 bases: TGTGCCAGCAGGCGCCGACGCGGACTAGCGGGGGGGGAGACCCAGTACTTC. Protein product: CASRRRRGLAGGETQYF.